Below, 17 T cell receptor beta chains from the same sample are listed, as sequenced in a study of T cells in Graves' hyperthyroidism and ophthalmopathy. TCR beta CDR3 region amplification was performed from RNA transcripts. With the HTBI primer set, the TCR CDR3 went through a first round of RT-PCR. TCRdb redid the calling of the multiplex PCR reads with MiXCR, one entry per CDR3 protein. Among 350,000 or so distinct CDR3 sequences, about 18% were seen once, and the ten largest hold 30% to 35%. Sequences were obtained from blood. The receptors originated from a young woman with Graves' hyperthyroidism that later progressed to Graves' ophthalmopathy.

This clonotype was counted many times. The V and J genes are TRBV2 and TRBJ2-5, with TRBD1 matching over 12 bases. Germline assignment: CDR1 SNHLY and CDR2 FYNNEI. The CDR3 has 17 residues. V dropped 8 bases and J dropped 1; count of bases not matched to a gene: 11. The CDR3: CASLGDPGQGAQETQYF. The CDR3, as DNA: TGTGCCAGCCTGGGGGACCCGGGACAGGGGGCCCAAGAGACCCAGTACTTC.

This clonotype occurred a few times. This chain uses TRBV5-4 with TRBJ2-1; tentatively, D is TRBD1 or TRBD2 (6 bases each). V was clipped by 4 bases and J by 8 bases, with 16 bases between them. The CDR3 sequence is 14 residues long. Per the germline V gene, CDR1 is SGHNT and CDR2 is YYREEE (reference sequence). CDR3 nucleotide sequence: TGTGCCAGCAGCCCGCAATGGGGGGCTTATGAGCAGTTCTTC. Translation gives CASSPQWGAYEQFF.

In its sample, this clonotype was seen many times. V usage is TRBV28 and J usage is TRBJ2-1, with TRBD2 matching over 7 bases. The CDR3 covers 14 residues. The germline V gene encodes CDR1 MDHEN and CDR2 SYDVKM. Trimming at V came to 5 bases and at J to 9 bases, leaving 10 bases not matched to a gene. Written as DNA, the CDR3 is TGTGCCAGCAGTGTATATTCAGGGAGGGCTGAGCAGTTCTTC. Protein: CASSVYSGRAEQFF.

J is TRBJ2-1 and V is TRBV20-1; D is possibly TRBD1 or TRBD2 (5 bases each). The CDR3 covers 16 residues. V dropped 3 bases and J dropped 10 bases, with 25 bases sitting between them. Per germline, CDR1 DFQATT and CDR2 SNEGSKA (reference sequence). The CDR3 nucleotides are TGCAGTGCTAGGCATACAGGACTTGCCTTAATAGGAGAGCAGTTCTTC. It encodes CSARHTGLALIGEQFF.

This clonotype came up many times. The gene calls are TRBV2 and TRBJ2-5; no clear D. Germline lookup yields CDR1 SNHLY and CDR2 FYNNEI. V lost 5 bases and J 5 bases, leaving 6 bases between the germline ends. This CDR3 region has 11 residues. The CDR3 region is CASSMGETQYF. The CDR3 DNA follows: TGTGCCAGCAGTATGGGGGAGACCCAGTACTTC.

This clonotype was seen only a few times. The chain carries TRBV30 and TRBJ1-2, with 9 bases identical to TRBD1. Looked up from germline, CDR1 is GTSNPN and CDR2 is SVGIG (reference sequence). CDR3 length: 15 residues. Trimming took 5 bases from V and 8 from J; bases not matched to a gene: 15. This CDR3 reads CAWLYPTGGDWGYTF. The DNA of the CDR3 is TGTGCCTGGCTATACCCAACAGGGGGCGATTGGGGCTACACCTTC.

The V and J genes are TRBV3-1 and TRBJ1-2; tentatively, D is TRBD1 (5 bases). V was trimmed by 6 bases and J by 7 bases, leaving 21 bases between them. The CDR3 has 15 amino acids. The germline V gene encodes CDR1 LGHDT and CDR2 YNNKEL (reference sequence). The CDR3 loop reads CASSRGVGPACGYTF. In DNA form, the CDR3 reads TGTGCCAGCAGTCGGGGGGTAGGCCCTGCCTGTGGCTACACCTTC. Full variable domain (remainder filled in from reference TRBV3-1 and TRBJ1-2): DTAVSQTPKYLVTQMGNDKSIKCEQNLGHDTMYWYKQDSKKFLKIMFSYNNKELIINETVPNRFSPKSPDKAHLNLHINSLELGDSAVYFCASSRGVGPACGYTFGSGTRLTVV.

The chain links TRBV3-1 to TRBJ2-1; 12 bases fit TRBD2. Germline V gene sequence: CDR1 LGHDT, CDR2 YNNKEL (reference sequence). The CDR3 is made up of 17 amino acids. Unmatched junction bases numbered 11, after V lost 3 bases and J lost 8 bases. The DNA of the CDR3 is TGTGCCAGCAGCCAGGCTGAGACTAGCGGGAGCGGCGATGAGCAGTTCTTC. It codes for CASSQAETSGSGDEQFF.

Ten or more counts support this clonotype. This chain uses TRBV12-3 or TRBV12-4 with TRBJ1-5; no firm D call. The ends were cut back, 7 bases at V and 7 bases at J, with 11 bases in the middle. The CDR3 length is 12 residues. CDR3 bases: TGTGCCAGCACCTCGTCTTTCCAGCCCCAGCATTTT. Translated: CASTSSFQPQHF.

This clonotype was counted a few times. Possible read error: a much larger clone is one base away. The rearrangement uses TRBV28 and TRBJ1-1; D ambiguous. CDR3 length: 14 residues. Trimming took off 3 bases at V and 4 bases at J, with 12 bases between the two ends. From germline, CDR1 is MDHEN and CDR2 SYDVKM. Here the CDR3 reads CASSFGMLGTEAFF. The CDR3 bases are TGTGCCAGCAGTTTCGGGATGCTGGGCACTGAAGCTTTCTTT.

This clonotype was detected ten times or more. This sequence joins TRBV29-1 and TRBJ1-2, with TRBD1 as a possible D gene (6 bases). With 6 bases removed from V and 4 bases from J, the gap between germline ends came to 18 bases. Germline CDR1 SQVTM, CDR2 ANQGSEA. The CDR3 is made up of 14 amino acids. CDR3 bases: TGCAGCGTGAAAGGGGGAGAATACCCCTATGGCTACACCTTC. Amino acid sequence: CSVKGGEYPYGYTF.

V gene TRBV7-9 combines with J gene TRBJ1-2, with D possibly being TRBD1 (5 bases). The germline gives CDR1 SEHNR, CDR2 FQNEAQ (reference sequence). The CDR3 is made up of 15 amino acids. The V end was cut by 10 bases, the J end by 3 bases, with 21 bases between. The CDR3 sequence: CATYGQGATDYGYTF. The DNA for the CDR3 is TGTGCCACGTATGGCCAAGGGGCCACCGACTATGGCTACACCTTC.

This clonotype was recorded many times. The chain recombines TRBV11-2 with TRBJ2-7, with TRBD1 matching 9 bases. With 4 bases clipped from V and 0 bases from J, the junction kept 4 bases outside the gene matches. This CDR3 region has 15 residues. Germline CDR1 SGHAT, CDR2 FQNNGV. Here the CDR3 reads CASSSGTGSSYEQYF. CDR3 DNA: TGTGCCAGCAGCTCCGGGACAGGGTCCTCCTACGAGCAGTACTTC.

The chain recombines TRBV10-3 with TRBJ2-7; the match to TRBD1 covers 8 bases. J lost 1 base, V lost 6 bases, and 14 bases had no gene match. Germline CDR1 and CDR2: ENHRY and SYGVKD. The CDR3 has 17 amino acids. The CDR3 is CAISLGQGVPLSYEQYF. The DNA of the CDR3 is TGTGCCATCAGCCTCGGACAGGGTGTCCCCCTTTCCTACGAGCAGTACTTC.

About this clonotype itself: At one end the junction does not follow the germline gene, possibly because of a read error. The chain carries TRBV2 and TRBJ2-3; possible D gene TRBD1, 5 bases. CDR3 length equals 15 residues. Germline CDR1 reads SNHLY; CDR2 reads FYNNEI. The CDR3, as DNA: TGTGCCAGCACCAACCCGGAGACAGCCACAGATACGCACTGTTTT. Encoded protein: CASTNPETATDTHCF. Full variable domain (remainder filled in from reference TRBV2 and TRBJ2-3): EPEVTQTPSHQVTQMGQEVILRCVPISNHLYFYWYRQILGQKVEFLVSFYNNEISEKSEIFDDQFSVERPDGSNFTLKIRSTKLEDSAMYFCASTNPETATDTHCFGPGTRLTVL.

Ten or more counts support this clonotype. The chain carries TRBV2 and TRBJ2-7; perhaps TRBD2 as D (5 bases). The CDR3 consists of 15 residues. V was clipped by 4 bases and J by 7 bases, with 20 bases between them. CDR1 and CDR2 (germline): SNHLY, FYNNEI. CDR3 DNA sequence: TGTGCCAGCAGTGCGGAGAGTAGCGCCCGACCGGAGCAGTACTTC. Residues: CASSAESSARPEQYF.

This clonotype was found a few times. V is TRBV5-4 and J is TRBJ2-5, with D perhaps assigned TRBD1 or TRBD2 (6 bases each). The germline V and J ends were trimmed by 0 bases and 4 bases, with 13 bases remaining between them. CDR1 and CDR2 from the germline V gene are SGHNT and YYREEE (reference sequence). This CDR3 contains 15 residues. This chain's CDR3 is CASSLDQGRGETQYF. Written as DNA, the CDR3 is TGTGCCAGCAGCTTGGATCAGGGGCGGGGAGAGACCCAGTACTTC.